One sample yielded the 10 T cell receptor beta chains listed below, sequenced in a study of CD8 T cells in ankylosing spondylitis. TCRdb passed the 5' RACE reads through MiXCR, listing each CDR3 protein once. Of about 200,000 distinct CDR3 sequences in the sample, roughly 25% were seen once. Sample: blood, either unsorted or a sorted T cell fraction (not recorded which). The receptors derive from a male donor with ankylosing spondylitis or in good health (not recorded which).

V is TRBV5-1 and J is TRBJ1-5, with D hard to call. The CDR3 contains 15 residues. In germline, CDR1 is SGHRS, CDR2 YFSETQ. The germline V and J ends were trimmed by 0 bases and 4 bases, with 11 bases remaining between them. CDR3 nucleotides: TGCGCCAGCAGCTTGGGGTGGCAGAAGAATCAGCCCCAGCATTTT. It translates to CASSLGWQKNQPQHF.

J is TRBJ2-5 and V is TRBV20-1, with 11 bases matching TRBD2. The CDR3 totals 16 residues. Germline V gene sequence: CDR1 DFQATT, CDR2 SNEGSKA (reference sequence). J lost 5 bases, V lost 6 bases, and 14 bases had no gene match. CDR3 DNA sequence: TGCAGTGCCAGACCTAGTAGCGGGAGGGCCCGGGAGACCCAGTACTTC. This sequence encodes CSARPSSGRARETQYF.

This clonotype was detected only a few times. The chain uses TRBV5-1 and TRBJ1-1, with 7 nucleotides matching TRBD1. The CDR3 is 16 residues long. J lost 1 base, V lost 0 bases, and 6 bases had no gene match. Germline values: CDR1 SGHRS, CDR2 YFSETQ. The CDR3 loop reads CASSLEGGRANTEAFF. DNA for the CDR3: TGCGCCAGCAGCTTGGAAGGGGGCAGGGCGAACACTGAAGCTTTCTTT.

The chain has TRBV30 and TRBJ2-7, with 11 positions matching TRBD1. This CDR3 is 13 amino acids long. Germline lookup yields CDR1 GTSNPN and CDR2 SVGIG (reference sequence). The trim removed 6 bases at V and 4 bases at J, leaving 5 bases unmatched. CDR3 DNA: TGTGCCTGCTACGGGGACAGGGGGTACGAGCAGTACTTC. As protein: CACYGDRGYEQYF.

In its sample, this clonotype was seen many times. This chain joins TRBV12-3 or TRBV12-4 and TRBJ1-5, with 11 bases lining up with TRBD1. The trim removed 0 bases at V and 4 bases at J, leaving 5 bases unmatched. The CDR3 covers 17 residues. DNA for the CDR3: TGTGCCAGCAGTTTAGCCGTAAGGGACAGGGGGAATCAGCCCCAGCATTTT. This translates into CASSLAVRDRGNQPQHF.

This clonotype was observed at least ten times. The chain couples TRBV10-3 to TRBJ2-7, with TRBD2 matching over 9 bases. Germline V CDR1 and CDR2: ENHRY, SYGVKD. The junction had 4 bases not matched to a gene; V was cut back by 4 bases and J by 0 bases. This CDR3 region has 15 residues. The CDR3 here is CAISVVAGASYEQYF. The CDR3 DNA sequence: TGTGCCATCAGTGTTGTAGCGGGAGCCTCCTACGAGCAGTACTTC.

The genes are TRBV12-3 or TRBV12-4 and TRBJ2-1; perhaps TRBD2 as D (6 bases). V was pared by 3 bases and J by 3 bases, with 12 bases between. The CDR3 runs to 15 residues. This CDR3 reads CASSFGVAVYNEQFF. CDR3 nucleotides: TGTGCCAGCAGTTTTGGGGTAGCGGTCTACAATGAGCAGTTCTTC.

The CDR3 reads CASSLAGGSGAYEQYF. The CDR3 bases are TGTGCCAGCAGCTTAGCGGGGGGTAGCGGGGCCTACGAGCAGTACTTC. This chain links TRBV7-2 with TRBJ2-7, with 8 bases that match TRBD2. The germline gives CDR1 SGHTA, CDR2 FQGNSA. This CDR3 spans 16 amino acids. With 0 bases clipped from V and 2 bases from J, the junction kept 6 bases outside the gene matches.

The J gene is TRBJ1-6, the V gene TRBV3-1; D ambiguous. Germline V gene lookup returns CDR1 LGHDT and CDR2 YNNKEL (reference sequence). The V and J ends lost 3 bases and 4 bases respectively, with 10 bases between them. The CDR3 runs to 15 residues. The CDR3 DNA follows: TGTGCCAGCAGCCAGGGTAACGGGTATAATTCACCCCTCCACTTT. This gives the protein CASSQGNGYNSPLHF.

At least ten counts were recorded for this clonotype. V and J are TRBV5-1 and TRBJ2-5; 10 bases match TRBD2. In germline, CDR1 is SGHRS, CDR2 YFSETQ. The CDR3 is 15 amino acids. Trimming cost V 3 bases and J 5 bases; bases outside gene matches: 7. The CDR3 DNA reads TGCGCCAGCAGCTCTCTAGCGGGAGTTGGGGAGACCCAGTACTTC. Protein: CASSSLAGVGETQYF.